The TCR beta chain described here comes from a study of T-cell reconstitution after alpha-beta-depleted transplantation in children. Library preparation (for TCRbeta) was performed with unique molecular identifiers. MiXCR was run by TCRdb on the PCR reads, yielding one entry per CDR3 protein. Here the sample spans more than 550,000 distinct CDR3 sequences, 10% being singletons. The table lists this clonotype with a few counts. The CDR3 is made up of 15 amino acids. Germline V gives CDR1 SGDLS, CDR2 YYNGEE. V dropped 3 bases and J dropped 0; count of bases not matched to a gene: 4. The origin of this receptor is a human donor who donated a stem cell graft to a child with acute myeloid leukemia. The sample in question was PBMCs from the stem cell graft donor, obtained from the stem cell graft. This chain connects TRBV9 to TRBJ2-3; 7 bases fit TRBD1. CDR3 amino acids: CASSGRQGSTDTQYF. The CDR3 DNA reads as TGTGCCAGCAGCGGGCGACAGGGAAGCACAGATACGCAGTATTTT.